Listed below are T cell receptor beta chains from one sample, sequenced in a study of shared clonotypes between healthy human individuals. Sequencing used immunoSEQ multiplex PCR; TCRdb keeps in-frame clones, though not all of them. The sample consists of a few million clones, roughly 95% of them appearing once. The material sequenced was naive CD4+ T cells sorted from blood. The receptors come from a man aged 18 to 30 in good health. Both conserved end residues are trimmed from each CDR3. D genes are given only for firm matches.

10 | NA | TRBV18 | ASSPRAGGYT
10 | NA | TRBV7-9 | ASSLNTGELF
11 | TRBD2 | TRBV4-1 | ASSLGLAETQY
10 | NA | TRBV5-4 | ASRGGEETQY
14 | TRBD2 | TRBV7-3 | ASSLRASGGQETQY
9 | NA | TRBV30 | AWRRYTEAF
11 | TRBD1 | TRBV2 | ASSGQRNTEAF
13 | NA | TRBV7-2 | ASRIIPGLYNEQF
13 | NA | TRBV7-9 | ASSFSTGRPGELF
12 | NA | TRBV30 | AWSVVPVQGTAF
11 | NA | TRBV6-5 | ASSSLGANVLT
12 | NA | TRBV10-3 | ATRGGGGPHTQY
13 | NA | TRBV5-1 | ASSLMGSDTGELF
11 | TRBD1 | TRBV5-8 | ASSRDRGGEQF
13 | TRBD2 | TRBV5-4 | ASRSRGGSYNEQF
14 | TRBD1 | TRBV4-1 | ASNRDRGSLNTEAF
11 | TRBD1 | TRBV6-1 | ASSTGGTDTQY
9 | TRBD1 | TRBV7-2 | ASSLGQGSY
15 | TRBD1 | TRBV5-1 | ASSPTPGTGERGEQF
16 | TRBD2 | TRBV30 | AHQSGTSGRTDTGELF
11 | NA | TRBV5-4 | ASSLVLTETQY
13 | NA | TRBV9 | ASSVVGSSNPEQF
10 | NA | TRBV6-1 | ASSEDRDEQY
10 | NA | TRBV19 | ASSPFRGEAF
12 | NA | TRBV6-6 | ASSRGQWSETQY
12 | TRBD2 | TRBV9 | ASSVTSGSYEQY
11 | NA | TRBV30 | AWSVSRDYGYT
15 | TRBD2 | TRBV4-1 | ASSRAPLAGEYNEQF
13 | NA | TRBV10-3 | AISVGQANTGELF
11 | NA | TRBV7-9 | ASSLAAGTEQF
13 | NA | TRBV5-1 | ASGAVIGSTGELF
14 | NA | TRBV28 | ASSLLRTEGYNEQF
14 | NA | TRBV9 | ASSLSEGSSYNEQF
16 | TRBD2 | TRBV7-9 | ASSLALASGSNTGELF
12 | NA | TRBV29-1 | SVAKGTIGGELF
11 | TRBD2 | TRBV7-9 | ASSLTSDYEQY
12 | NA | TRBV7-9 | ASSLGAMGNEQF
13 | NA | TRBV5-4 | ASSFENVQNTEAF
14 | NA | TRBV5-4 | ASSLGGRQGTDTQY
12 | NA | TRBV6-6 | ASSYSTGGYEQF
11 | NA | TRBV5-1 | ASSTRPEGEQF
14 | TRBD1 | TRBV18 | ASSPRTGAGYNEQF
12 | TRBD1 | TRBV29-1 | SVFGTENFYEQY
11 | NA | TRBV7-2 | ASSLGLSYEQY
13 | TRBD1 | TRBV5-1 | ASSLATGGADGYT
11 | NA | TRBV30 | AWSAGLSDGYT
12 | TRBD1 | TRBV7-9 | ASSLAGTVYGYT
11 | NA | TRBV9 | ASSTRNTGELF
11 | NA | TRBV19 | ASSPGRGSPLH
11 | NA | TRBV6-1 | ASMWVMNTEAF
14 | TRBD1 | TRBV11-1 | ASSIATGGSRETQY
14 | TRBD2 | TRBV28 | ASNILAGVGTDTQY